The sequence of this T cell receptor (beta chain) was determined in a study of beta chain features in type 1 diabetes. The study's findings and limits: Type 1 diabetes patients had fewer VDJ junction insertions and more deletions. Type 1 diabetes patients had moderately but significantly shorter TCRB CDR3s in all four CD4+ subsets.

As regards this clone: Antigen specificity is unknown.

The V gene end was trimmed by 2 bases and the J gene end by 4 bases; junction bases not matched to a gene: 7. CDR3 length equals 16 residues. Germline V gene sequence: CDR1 KGHSH, CDR2 LQKENI. TCRB transcripts that were expressed got sequenced, as all of the isolated RNA had been reverse transcribed. TCRdb's table, derived via immunoSEQ multiplex PCR, lists solely in-frame clones and lacks some. The sample comprises about 340,000 clones, approximately 12% of which are singletons, and 0.013% to 0.015% rests with the top ten. The receptor's source is a woman under 30 with type 1 diabetes. V gene TRBV18 combines with J gene TRBJ2-7; 11 bases map to TRBD1. Sequencing was carried out using naive CD4+ T cells from blood. The CDR3 loop is CASSPRTGGAVYEQYF. The CDR3 DNA reads as TGTGCCAGCTCACCAAGGACAGGGGGCGCGGTATACGAGCAGTACTTC.